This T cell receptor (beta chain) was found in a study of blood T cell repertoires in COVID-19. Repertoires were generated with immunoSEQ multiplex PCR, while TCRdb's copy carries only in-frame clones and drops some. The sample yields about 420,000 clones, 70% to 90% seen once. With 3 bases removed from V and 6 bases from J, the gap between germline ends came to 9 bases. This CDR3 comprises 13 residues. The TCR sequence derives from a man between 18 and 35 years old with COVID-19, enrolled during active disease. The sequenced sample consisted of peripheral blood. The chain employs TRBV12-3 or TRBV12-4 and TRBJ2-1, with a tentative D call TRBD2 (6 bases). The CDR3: CASSFRGSNEQFF. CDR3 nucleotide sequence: TGTGCCAGCAGTTTTCGGGGGAGCAATGAGCAGTTCTTC.